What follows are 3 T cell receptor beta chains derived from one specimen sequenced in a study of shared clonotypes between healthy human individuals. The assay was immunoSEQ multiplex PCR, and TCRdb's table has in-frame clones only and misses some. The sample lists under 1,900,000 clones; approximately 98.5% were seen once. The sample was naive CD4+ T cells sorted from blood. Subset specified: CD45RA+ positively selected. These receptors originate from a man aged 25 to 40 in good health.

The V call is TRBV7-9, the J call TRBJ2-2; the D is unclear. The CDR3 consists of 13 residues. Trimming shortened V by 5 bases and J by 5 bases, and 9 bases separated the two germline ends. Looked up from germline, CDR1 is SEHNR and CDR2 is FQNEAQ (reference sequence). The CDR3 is CASSPFPTGELFF. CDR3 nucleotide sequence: TGTGCCAGCAGCCCATTTCCGACCGGGGAGCTGTTTTTT.

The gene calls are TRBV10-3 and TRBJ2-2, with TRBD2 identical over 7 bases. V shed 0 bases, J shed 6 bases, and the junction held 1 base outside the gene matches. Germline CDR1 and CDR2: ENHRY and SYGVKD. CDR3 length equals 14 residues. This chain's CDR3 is CAISESAGAGELFF. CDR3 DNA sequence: TGTGCCATCAGTGAGTCGGCGGGAGCCGGGGAGCTGTTTTTT.

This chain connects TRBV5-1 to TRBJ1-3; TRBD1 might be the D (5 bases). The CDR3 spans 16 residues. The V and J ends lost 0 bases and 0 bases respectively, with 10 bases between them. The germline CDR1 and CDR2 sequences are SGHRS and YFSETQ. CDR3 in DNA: TGCGCCAGCAGCTTGGAACAGGTCCTCTCTGGAAACACCATATATTTT. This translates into CASSLEQVLSGNTIYF.